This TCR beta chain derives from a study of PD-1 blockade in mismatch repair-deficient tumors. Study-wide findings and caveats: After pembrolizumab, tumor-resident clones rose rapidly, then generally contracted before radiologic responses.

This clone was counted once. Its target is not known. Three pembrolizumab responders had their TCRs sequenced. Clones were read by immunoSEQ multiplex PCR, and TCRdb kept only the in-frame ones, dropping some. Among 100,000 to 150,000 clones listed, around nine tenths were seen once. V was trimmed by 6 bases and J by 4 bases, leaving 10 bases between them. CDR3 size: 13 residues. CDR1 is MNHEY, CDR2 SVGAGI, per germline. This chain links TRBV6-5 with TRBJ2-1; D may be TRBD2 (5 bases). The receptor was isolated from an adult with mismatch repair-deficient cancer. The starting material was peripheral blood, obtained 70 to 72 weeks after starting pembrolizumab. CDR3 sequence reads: CASRPTIYNEQFF. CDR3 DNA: TGTGCCAGCAGACCGACTATTTACAATGAGCAGTTCTTC.